The T cell receptor (beta chain) described here comes from a study of blood T cells in healthy people across ages. With 4 bases removed from V and 6 bases from J, the gap between germline ends came to 11 bases. CDR3 length: 14 residues. The germline V gene encodes CDR1 SGHRS and CDR2 YFSETQ. For the second PCR, which ran for about 6 to 11 cycles, a sample-barcoded 5' primer and a J-beta primer mix were used. TCRdb analysed the 5' RACE reads with MiXCR anew, one entry per CDR3 protein. Here the sample spans about 840,000 distinct CDR3 sequences, under 35% being singletons. Approximately 9.2 milliliters was the volume of peripheral blood drawn from each donor. This sample also belongs to another study, concerning T cells of mothers and their children.

This clonotype originated in a woman aged 35 to 49 in good health. The chain employs TRBV5-1 and TRBJ1-6; perhaps TRBD1 as D (6 bases). The specimen was blood. CDR3 sequence (DNA): TGCGCCAGCAGCCTTTGGACAGTTAATTCACCCCTCCACTTT. Its protein product is CASSLWTVNSPLHF.